These 3 T cell receptor beta chains came from one sample sequenced in a study of blood T cell repertoires in COVID-19. Repertoires were generated with immunoSEQ multiplex PCR, while TCRdb's copy carries only in-frame clones and drops some. The table includes under 200,000 clones, roughly 82% detected once. Sequenced material: peripheral blood. These receptors all stem from a woman between 55 and 75 years old with COVID-19, enrolled during active disease.

The rearrangement links TRBV7-3 to TRBJ2-1; no definite D call. The CDR3 contains 14 residues. V shed 6 bases and J shed 7 bases, with 16 bases lying between them. Germline V CDR1 and CDR2: SGHTA, FQGTGA. CDR3 bases: TGTGCCAGCAGTCCAGACTCATACAATAATGAGCAGTTCTTC. Protein product: CASSPDSYNNEQFF.

V usage is TRBV7-3 and J usage is TRBJ2-3; possible D gene TRBD2, 5 bases. Germline V gives CDR1 SGHTA, CDR2 FQGTGA. V was cut by 5 bases and J by 5 bases, with 17 bases left in between. The CDR3 spans 15 residues. As DNA, the CDR3 is TGTGCCAGCAGCGAATCTAGCTCTGGGAGAGATACGCAGTATTTT. It translates to CASSESSSGRDTQYF.

A note on this clone: The junction does not match germline at one end; this may be a read error. The chain combines TRBV7-7 with TRBJ2-1; 8 bases map to TRBD2. Germline CDR1 is SSHAT and CDR2 is FNYEAQ (reference sequence). CDR3 length equals 15 residues. In nucleotides, the CDR3 is TGTGCTAGCAGCATCCGGGAGGGCCCCAACAATGAGCAGTTCTTC. This sequence encodes CASSIREGPNNEQFF.